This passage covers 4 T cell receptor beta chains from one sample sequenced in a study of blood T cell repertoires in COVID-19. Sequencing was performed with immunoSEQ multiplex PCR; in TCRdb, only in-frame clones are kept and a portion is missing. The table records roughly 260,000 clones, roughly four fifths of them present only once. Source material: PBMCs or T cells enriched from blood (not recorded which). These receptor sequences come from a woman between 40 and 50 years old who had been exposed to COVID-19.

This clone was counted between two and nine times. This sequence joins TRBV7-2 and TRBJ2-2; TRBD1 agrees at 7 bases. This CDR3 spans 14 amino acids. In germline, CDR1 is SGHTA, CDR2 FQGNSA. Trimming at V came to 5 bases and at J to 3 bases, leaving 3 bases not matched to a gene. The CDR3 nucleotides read TGTGCCAGCAGCCCGCAGGGGGACACCGGGGAGCTGTTTTTT. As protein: CASSPQGDTGELFF.

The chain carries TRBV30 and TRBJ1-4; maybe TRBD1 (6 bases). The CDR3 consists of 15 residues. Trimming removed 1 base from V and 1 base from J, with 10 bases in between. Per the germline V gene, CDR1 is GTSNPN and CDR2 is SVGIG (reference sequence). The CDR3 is CAWSGLRGTNEKLFF. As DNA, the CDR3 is TGTGCCTGGAGTGGCCTCAGGGGAACTAATGAAAAACTGTTTTTT.

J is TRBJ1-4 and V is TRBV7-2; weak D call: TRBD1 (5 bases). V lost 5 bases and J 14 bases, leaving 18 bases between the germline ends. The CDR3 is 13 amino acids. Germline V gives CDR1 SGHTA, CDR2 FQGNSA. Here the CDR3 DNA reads TGTGCCAGCAGCCCCGCGCGGGGGGTGCGGCTGTTTTTT. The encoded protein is CASSPARGVRLFF.

CDR3 residues: CASSFGTGTYEQYF. The CDR3, as DNA: TGTGCCAGCAGCTTTGGGACAGGGACCTACGAGCAGTACTTC. V gene TRBV5-6 combines with J gene TRBJ2-7, with TRBD1 matching over 9 bases. Germline assignment: CDR1 SGHDT and CDR2 YYEEEE. V lost 2 bases to trimming and J lost 2 bases; unmatched junction nucleotides: 2. The CDR3 totals 14 residues. The full variable domain, rest sourced from reference TRBV5-6 and TRBJ2-7, is DAGVTQSPTHLIKTRGQQVTLRCSPKSGHDTVSWYQQALGQGPQFIFQYYEEEERQRGNFPDRFSGHQFPNYSSELNVNALLLGDSALYLCASSFGTGTYEQYFGPGTRLTVT.